The 27 T cell receptor beta chains in this list originate from one sample, sequenced in a study of cytomegalovirus exposure and HLA in healthy donors. PCR used 60 Vbeta primers and 13 Jbeta primers. The data were produced by immunoSEQ multiplex PCR, yet TCRdb's version contains in-frame clones alone and is incomplete. The profile shows some 150,000 clones, about four fifths of them singletons. Sequenced material: PBMCs. Receptors originate from a man aged 25-45 years in good health and CMV-seronegative.

The rearrangement joins TRBV16 to TRBJ2-5; tentatively, D is TRBD1 (6 bases). The CDR3 covers 13 residues. Germline assignment: CDR1 KGHSY and CDR2 FQNENV. The ends were cut back, 3 bases at V and 5 bases at J, with 10 bases in the middle. The chain's CDR3 is CASSHRDTETQYF. The CDR3 DNA sequence: TGTGCCAGCAGCCACCGGGACACCGAGACCCAGTACTTC.

The chain joins TRBV15 to TRBJ1-6; D might be TRBD1 (6 bases). The CDR3 extends over 16 amino acids. The V and J ends lost 0 bases and 7 bases respectively, with 13 bases between them. Germline-derived CDR1 and CDR2 are LNHNV and YYDKDF (reference sequence). The CDR3 is CATSRDLWTENSPLHF. The CDR3 DNA follows: TGTGCCACCAGCAGAGATCTGTGGACAGAGAATTCACCCCTCCACTTT.

The rearrangement joins TRBV6-5 to TRBJ1-5; 7 positions agree with TRBD1. Germline assignment: CDR1 MNHEY and CDR2 SVGAGI. CDR3 length: 14 amino acids. J was trimmed by 5 bases and V by 8 bases; bases with no gene match: 9. The CDR3, as DNA: TGTGCCAGCTCCGACAGGCAGGGGGATCAGCCCCAGCATTTT. Protein sequence: CASSDRQGDQPQHF.

The DNA of the CDR3 is TGTGCCAGCAGTGAACAGGCCGCGGGTTTGGGGGGGTACGAGCAGTACTTC. Protein product: CASSEQAAGLGGYEQYF. The V and J genes are TRBV2 and TRBJ2-5, with 7 bases aligning to TRBD2. The J call may be mistaken, given a closer DNA end match to TRBJ2-7. The CDR3 runs 17 residues. CDR1 and CDR2 from the germline V gene are SNHLY and FYNNEI.

Concerning this clone: This sample also contains other DNA sequences that code for the same CDR3. The J gene is TRBJ2-3, the V gene TRBV28; 9 positions match TRBD1. The CDR3 is 14 amino acids. Trimming removed 5 bases from V and 4 bases from J; junction bases left unmatched: 4. Germline CDR1 and CDR2: MDHEN and SYDVKM. This chain's CDR3 is CASSLGTGSDTQYF. The CDR3, as DNA: TGTGCCAGCAGTCTCGGGACAGGGTCAGATACGCAGTATTTT.

The genes are TRBV6-1 and TRBJ2-5; D ambiguous. This CDR3 region has 13 residues. Trimming cost V 2 bases and J 2 bases, with 6 bases left between them. Germline assignment: CDR1 MNHNS and CDR2 SASEGT. The CDR3 loop reads CASSEPFQETQYF. In nucleotides, the CDR3 is TGTGCCAGCAGTGAACCCTTTCAAGAGACCCAGTACTTC.

V is TRBV9 and J is TRBJ2-6; 10 nucleotides agree with TRBD1. Germline CDR1 and CDR2: SGDLS and YYNGEE. There are 18 residues in the CDR3. The V segment lost 3 bases and the J segment 1 base; nucleotides outside the gene matches: 7. CDR3 DNA: TGTGCCAGCAGCGCGACCGGGACAGGGGTATCTGGGGCCAACGTCCTGACTTTC. It specifies CASSATGTGVSGANVLTF.

The chain links TRBV7-9 to TRBJ2-1; 16 nucleotides agree with TRBD2. In germline, CDR1 is SEHNR, CDR2 FQNEAQ (reference sequence). Trimming cost V 3 bases and J 7 bases; bases outside gene matches: 3. CDR3 length: 16 residues. CDR3 sequence (DNA): TGTGCCAGCAGCTTGGGGACTAGCGGGAGGGGGAATGAGCAGTTCTTC. Its protein product is CASSLGTSGRGNEQFF.

This clone came up once. This chain joins TRBV6-5 and TRBJ1-4; TRBD1 agrees at 9 bases. Germline CDR1 is MNHEY and CDR2 is SVGAGI. V lost 8 bases and J lost 3; bases outside the gene matches: 4. This CDR3 is built from 14 residues. The CDR3 is CASGDRASNEKLFF. The CDR3 DNA reads TGTGCCAGCGGGGACAGGGCATCTAATGAAAAACTGTTTTTT.

The V and J genes are TRBV7-9 and TRBJ2-5; a weak D match, TRBD1 (7 bases). The V end was cut by 5 bases, the J end by 5 bases, with 18 bases between. The germline V gene has CDR1 SEHNR and CDR2 FQNEAQ (reference sequence). This CDR3 contains 15 residues. The CDR3 nucleotides are TGTGCCAGCAGCAAAGACAGGGACTCAAAGGAGACCCAGTACTTC. Encoded protein: CASSKDRDSKETQYF. Full variable domain (remainder filled in from reference TRBV7-9 and TRBJ2-5): DTGVSQNPRHKITKRGQNVTFRCDPISEHNRLYWYRQTLGQGPEFLTYFQNEAQLEKSRLLSDRFSAERPKGSFSTLEIQRTEQGDSAMYLCASSKDRDSKETQYFGPGTRLLVL.

This sequence joins TRBV5-1 and TRBJ1-5; D remains ambiguous. Per the germline V gene, CDR1 is SGHRS and CDR2 is YFSETQ. The V gene lost 4 bases and the J gene lost 0 bases, with 11 bases spanning the gap. The CDR3 sequence is 15 residues long. Here the CDR3 reads CASSVDGISNQPQHF. CDR3 DNA: TGCGCCAGCAGCGTCGACGGGATTAGCAATCAGCCCCAGCATTTT.

In its sample, this clone was seen a few times. The chain links TRBV5-1 to TRBJ1-1; 9 bases align to TRBD1. This CDR3 has 14 amino acids. Germline values: CDR1 SGHRS, CDR2 YFSETQ. Trimming took 4 bases from V and 5 from J; bases not matched to a gene: 6. In DNA, the CDR3 is TGCGCCAGCAGCAACAGGGGGCAATCGACTGAAGCTTTCTTT. Translation gives CASSNRGQSTEAFF.

The J gene is TRBJ2-3, the V gene TRBV5-4; possible D gene TRBD2, 5 bases. Trimming took 2 bases from V and 1 from J, leaving 17 bases between them. The CDR3 runs to 17 residues. CDR1 SGHNT and CDR2 YYREEE come from the germline V gene (reference sequence). For the CDR3, the DNA is TGTGCCAGCAGCTTAAGAAGCGGAGCACCCCGCACAGATACGCAGTATTTT. Amino acids: CASSLRSGAPRTDTQYF. Supplemented by reference TRBV5-4 and TRBJ2-3, the full variable domain reads ETGVTQSPTHLIKTRGQQVTLRCSSQSGHNTVSWYQQALGQGPQFIFQYYREEENGRGNFPPRFSGLQFPNYSSELNVNALELDDSALYLCASSLRSGAPRTDTQYFGPGTRLTVL.

The chain is built from TRBV19 and TRBJ2-7; TRBD2 matches at 10 bases. This CDR3 spans 14 amino acids. The junction had 5 bases not matched to a gene; V was cut back by 3 bases and J by 6 bases. The germline V gene encodes CDR1 LNHDA and CDR2 SQIVND (reference sequence). This CDR3 is CASSISSGSSEQYF. DNA for the CDR3: TGTGCCAGTAGTATTTCTAGCGGGAGTAGCGAGCAGTACTTC.

The chain carries TRBV7-2 and TRBJ1-3; D remains ambiguous. Per the germline V gene, CDR1 is SGHTA and CDR2 is FQGNSA. The CDR3 consists of 15 residues. V gave up 1 base and J gave up 5 bases, with 12 bases separating them. The CDR3 sequence is CASSLGGESRNTIYF. CDR3 nucleotide sequence: TGTGCCAGCAGCTTAGGCGGGGAGTCTCGAAACACCATATATTTT.

This chain connects TRBV28 to TRBJ2-7, with 9 bases matching TRBD1. With 4 bases clipped from V and 5 bases from J, the junction kept 9 bases outside the gene matches. Germline CDR1 MDHEN, CDR2 SYDVKM. The CDR3 runs 15 residues. The DNA for the CDR3 is TGTGCCAGCAGTTCTACGGGACAGGGCTTACACGAGCAGTACTTC. Its protein is CASSSTGQGLHEQYF.

The V gene is TRBV27, the J gene TRBJ1-2; D possibly corresponds to TRBD1 (5 bases). This CDR3 region has 16 residues. V lost 5 bases and J 7 bases, leaving 23 bases between the germline ends. Germline lookup yields CDR1 MNHEY and CDR2 SMNVEV (reference sequence). The CDR3 DNA is TGTGCCAGCAGTCCCCTTGGGGCCGACAGAATTGGTGGCTACACCTTC. It specifies CASSPLGADRIGGYTF.

The chain joins TRBV30 to TRBJ2-3, with D unclear. Germline assignment: CDR1 GTSNPN and CDR2 SVGIG (reference sequence). The CDR3 has 11 residues. The V end lost 2 bases, the J end lost 5 bases, and 5 bases lay between the germline ends. CDR3 DNA: TGTGCCTGGAGTTCAGGAGATACGCAGTATTTT. Amino acids: CAWSSGDTQYF.

The genes are TRBV5-6 and TRBJ1-2, with 10 bases identical to TRBD1. Trimming cost V 4 bases and J 4 bases; bases outside gene matches: 13. Germline CDR1 and CDR2: SGHDT and YYEEEE. The CDR3 has 17 residues. Here the CDR3 reads CASSLISTGGAVYGYTF. The CDR3 nucleotides read TGTGCCAGCAGCCTAATCTCGACAGGGGGCGCCGTCTATGGCTACACCTTC.

This clone has only a few counts. The genes are TRBV18 and TRBJ1-6, with 8 positions matching TRBD1. CDR3 length equals 15 residues. Germline V gene sequence: CDR1 KGHSH, CDR2 LQKENI. After removal of 0 bases from V and 7 bases from J, the junction contained 2 bases not matched to a gene. CDR3 sequence (DNA): TGTGCCAGCTCACCACCGACAGGGGAAAATTCACCCCTCCACTTT. Amino acids: CASSPPTGENSPLHF.

The genes are TRBV5-4 and TRBJ2-2, with 9 bases fitting TRBD1. V gave up 6 bases and J gave up 5 bases; unmatched junction bases: 2. The CDR3 is made up of 13 amino acids. The germline gives CDR1 SGHNT, CDR2 YYREEE (reference sequence). Here the CDR3 reads CASMTGGTGELFF. The CDR3, as DNA: TGTGCCAGCATGACAGGGGGGACCGGGGAGCTGTTTTTT. Together with reference TRBV5-4 and TRBJ2-2, the CDR3 gives the full variable domain: ETGVTQSPTHLIKTRGQQVTLRCSSQSGHNTVSWYQQALGQGPQFIFQYYREEENGRGNFPPRFSGLQFPNYSSELNVNALELDDSALYLCASMTGGTGELFFGEGSRLTVL.

This clone was observed a handful of times. This chain links TRBV5-1 with TRBJ1-5; TRBD1 agrees at 9 bases. Losses at the gene ends were 0 bases for V and 6 bases for J; bases not matched to a gene: 4. Germline V gene lookup returns CDR1 SGHRS and CDR2 YFSETQ. The CDR3 runs 15 residues. CDR3 region: CASSLGDRESQPQHF. Written as DNA, the CDR3 is TGCGCCAGCAGCTTGGGGGACAGGGAGAGTCAGCCCCAGCATTTT.

The genes are TRBV7-9 and TRBJ2-1; TRBD1 aligns across 9 bases. The CDR3 runs 15 residues. CDR1 and CDR2 (germline): SEHNR, FQNEAQ (reference sequence). The junction had 4 bases not matched to a gene; V was cut back by 5 bases and J by 2 bases. CDR3 nucleotide sequence: TGTGCCAGCAGCCCCCGACAGGGGGCCTACAATGAGCAGTTCTTC. Its protein product is CASSPRQGAYNEQFF. Based on the CDR3 plus reference TRBV7-9 and TRBJ2-1, the full variable domain is DTGVSQNPRHKITKRGQNVTFRCDPISEHNRLYWYRQTLGQGPEFLTYFQNEAQLEKSRLLSDRFSAERPKGSFSTLEIQRTEQGDSAMYLCASSPRQGAYNEQFFGPGTRLTVL.

This chain's CDR3 is CASSLRTRTETQYF. DNA for the CDR3: TGTGCCAGTAGTCTGCGGACTAGGACAGAGACCCAGTACTTC. This chain joins TRBV19 and TRBJ2-5; 7 bases match TRBD2. Germline CDR1 and CDR2: LNHDA and SQIVND (reference sequence). The CDR3 covers 14 residues. V lost 5 bases, J lost 4 bases, and 7 bases stayed unmatched.

CDR3 sequence (DNA): TGTGCCAGCAGCGTAGATCAGGGGGAACTGTTTTTT. It codes for CASSVDQGELFF. The V call is TRBV9, the J call TRBJ1-4, with 7 positions matching TRBD1. V lost 0 bases, J lost 12 bases, and 2 bases stayed unmatched. This CDR3 region has 12 residues. The germline gives CDR1 SGDLS, CDR2 YYNGEE. The full variable domain, its missing parts supplied by reference TRBV9 and TRBJ1-4, is DSGVTQTPKHLITATGQRVTLRCSPRSGDLSVYWYQQSLDQGLQFLIQYYNGEERAKGNILERFSAQQFPDLHSELNLSSLELGDSALYFCASSVDQGELFFGSGTQLSVL.

This rearrangement joins TRBV7-2 to TRBJ1-2, with a weak D call TRBD1 (5 bases). Germline CDR1 and CDR2: SGHTA and FQGNSA. The CDR3 covers 13 residues. V was cut by 5 bases and J by 4 bases, with 11 bases left in between. The CDR3 loop is CASSPRGGYGYTF. DNA for the CDR3: TGTGCCAGCAGCCCGCGGGGGGGCTATGGCTACACCTTC.

This chain joins TRBV18 and TRBJ2-1; D unresolved. V was clipped by 0 bases and J by 8 bases, with 5 bases between them. Germline V CDR1 and CDR2: KGHSH, LQKENI. The CDR3 contains 12 residues. In DNA form, the CDR3 reads TGTGCCAGCTCACCACCTGTCGATGAGCAGTTCTTC. Translation: CASSPPVDEQFF.